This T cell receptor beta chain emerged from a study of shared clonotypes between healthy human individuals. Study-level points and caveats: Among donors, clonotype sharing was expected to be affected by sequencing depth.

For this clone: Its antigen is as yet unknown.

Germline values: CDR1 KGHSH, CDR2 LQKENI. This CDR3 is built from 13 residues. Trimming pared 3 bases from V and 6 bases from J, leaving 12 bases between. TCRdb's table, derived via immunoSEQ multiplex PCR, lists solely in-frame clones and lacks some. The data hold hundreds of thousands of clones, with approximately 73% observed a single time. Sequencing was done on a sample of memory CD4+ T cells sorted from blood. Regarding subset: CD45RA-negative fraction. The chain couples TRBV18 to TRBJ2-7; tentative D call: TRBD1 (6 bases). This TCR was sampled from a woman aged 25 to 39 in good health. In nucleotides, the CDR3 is TGTGCCAGCTCACCTTCGACAGGCCTCGAGCAGTACTTC. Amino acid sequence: CASSPSTGLEQYF. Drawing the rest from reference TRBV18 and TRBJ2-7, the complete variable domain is NAGVMQNPRHLVRRRGQEARLRCSPMKGHSHVYWYRQLPEEGLKFMVYLQKENIIDESGMPKERFSAEFPKEGPSILRIQQVVRGDSAAYFCASSPSTGLEQYFGPGTRLTVT.